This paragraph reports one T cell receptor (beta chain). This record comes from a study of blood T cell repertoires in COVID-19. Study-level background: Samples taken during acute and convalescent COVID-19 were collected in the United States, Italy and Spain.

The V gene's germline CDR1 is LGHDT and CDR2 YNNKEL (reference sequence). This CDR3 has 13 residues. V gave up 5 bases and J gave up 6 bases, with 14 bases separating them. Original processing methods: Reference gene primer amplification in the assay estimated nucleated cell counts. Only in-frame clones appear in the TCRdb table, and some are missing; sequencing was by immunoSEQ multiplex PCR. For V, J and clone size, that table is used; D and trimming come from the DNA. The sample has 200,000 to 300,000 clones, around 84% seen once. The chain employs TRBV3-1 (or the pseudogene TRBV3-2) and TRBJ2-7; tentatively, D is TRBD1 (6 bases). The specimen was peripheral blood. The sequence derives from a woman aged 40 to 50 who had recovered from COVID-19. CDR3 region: CASSLGAWSEQYF. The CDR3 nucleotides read TGTGCCAGCAGCTTGGGGGCCTGGAGCGAGCAGTACTTC.